The clone carrying this T cell receptor (beta chain) was found once. The sample originates from a study of shared clonotypes between healthy human individuals. Genomic DNA per cell subset filled all wells of several immunoSEQ plates. Sequencing on ten immunoSEQ deep assay plates was performed for unsorted PBMC DNA. The data were produced by immunoSEQ multiplex PCR, yet TCRdb's version contains in-frame clones alone and is incomplete. The data contain a few hundred thousand clones, roughly 85% of them seen just once; the ten biggest clones take up about an eighth. The CDR3 runs 13 residues. V was clipped by 8 bases and J by 1 base; unmatched bases: 1. Per the germline V gene, CDR1 is SNHLY and CDR2 is FYNNEI.

Sequencing input: PBMCs. This clonotype originated in a woman aged 40 to 50 in good health. Some clones in this sample may be carry-over from other donors' samples. The chain uses TRBV2 and TRBJ2-3; TRBD2 matches at 9 bases. The CDR3 reads CASLAGGTDTQYF. The CDR3 DNA follows: TGTGCCAGCTTAGCGGGGGGCACAGATACGCAGTATTTT.